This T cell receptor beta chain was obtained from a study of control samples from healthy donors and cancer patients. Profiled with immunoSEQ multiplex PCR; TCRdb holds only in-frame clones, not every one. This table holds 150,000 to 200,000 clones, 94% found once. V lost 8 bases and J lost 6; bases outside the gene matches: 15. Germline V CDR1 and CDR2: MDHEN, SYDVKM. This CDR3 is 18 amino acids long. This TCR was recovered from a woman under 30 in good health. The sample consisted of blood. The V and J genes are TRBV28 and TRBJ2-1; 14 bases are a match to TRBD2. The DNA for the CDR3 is TGTGCCAGCGGTAGTCCGGGACTAGCGGGGGCCGATGGCAATGAGCAGTTCTTC. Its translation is CASGSPGLAGADGNEQFF.